Each of the 30 T cell receptor beta chains below was sequenced from the same sample in a study of blood T cells in healthy people across ages. The authors ran a second PCR of roughly 7 to 11 cycles using a sample-barcoded 5' primer and a J-beta primer mix. TCRdb recomputed calls from the 5' RACE reads with MiXCR, one row per CDR3 protein. In the table there are about 1.4 million distinct CDR3 sequences, 59% of which are singletons. Sequenced material: blood. These receptors were taken from a man younger than 30 in good health.

This clonotype was counted once. Here the CDR3 omits its conserved ending phenylalanine or tryptophan, so a read error is the likely source. This sequence joins TRBV6-2 or TRBV6-3 and TRBJ2-3; 7 bases line up with TRBD1. Trimming cost V 6 bases and J 4 bases; bases outside gene matches: 13. The CDR3 totals 16 residues. Germline V gives CDR1 MNHEY, CDR2 SVGEGT. The CDR3 DNA sequence: TGTGCCAGCAGCCGTACTGGTTACAGGGGCCCAGATACGCAGTATCTT. It encodes CASSRTGYRGPDTQYL.

This chain links TRBV7-9 with TRBJ1-2; 9 bases are a match to TRBD1. Unmatched junction bases numbered 6, after V lost 2 bases and J lost 8 bases. The germline V gene encodes CDR1 SEHNR and CDR2 FQNEAQ (reference sequence). The CDR3 totals 14 residues. The CDR3 region is CASSLRRTGDGYTF. CDR3 coding DNA: TGTGCCAGCAGCTTACGGCGGACAGGGGACGGCTACACCTTC.

The chain links TRBV7-8 to TRBJ2-3; possible D gene TRBD2, 5 bases. V was clipped by 4 bases and J by 2 bases, with 16 bases between them. The CDR3 length is 16 residues. Germline V gene lookup returns CDR1 SGHVS and CDR2 FQNEAQ. The DNA of the CDR3 is TGTGCCAGCAGCTCGGACTTTCGTGGCGTCACAGATACGCAGTATTTT. This translates into CASSSDFRGVTDTQYF.

Only a few counts were recorded for this clonotype. This sequence joins TRBV3-1 and TRBJ2-1, with 7 bases identical to TRBD2. CDR1 is LGHDT, CDR2 YNNKEL, per germline (reference sequence). The length of the CDR3 is 16 residues. V shed 3 bases and J 5 bases; nucleotides not matched to a gene: 10. CDR3 protein: CASSHDRGREDNEQFF. CDR3 sequence (DNA): TGTGCCAGCAGCCACGACCGCGGGAGAGAAGACAATGAGCAGTTCTTC.

This chain links TRBV20-1 with TRBJ2-5, with TRBD1 matching over 8 bases. The J call may not be correct, given that the DNA end is closer to TRBJ2-7. This CDR3 has 12 amino acids. Germline-derived CDR1 and CDR2 are DFQATT and SNEGSKA (reference sequence). The CDR3 DNA reads as TGCAGTGCCCAAGCCACAGGGGGCGAGCAGTACTTC. This codes for CSAQATGGEQYF.

This clonotype showed up just once. V is TRBV7-2 and J is TRBJ2-3; maybe TRBD2 (6 bases). Between the trimmed V and J ends, which lost 1 base and 2 bases, there was a span of 16 bases. The CDR3 loop spans 17 amino acids. Germline assignment: CDR1 SGHTA and CDR2 FQGNSA. This chain's CDR3 is CASSLVWPSAATDTQYF. CDR3 bases: TGTGCCAGCAGCTTAGTATGGCCTAGCGCAGCCACAGATACGCAGTATTTT.

The CDR3 sequence: CSVSATGNTEAFF. CDR3 DNA sequence: TGCAGCGTTTCAGCGACAGGGAACACTGAAGCTTTCTTT. J is TRBJ1-1 and V is TRBV29-1; D might be TRBD1 (6 bases). Per the germline V gene, CDR1 is SQVTM and CDR2 is ANQGSEA. The CDR3 covers 13 residues. The V and J ends lost 5 bases and 1 base respectively, with 11 bases between them.

The chain is built from TRBV6-5 and TRBJ2-1; TRBD1 agrees at 12 bases. Trimming cost V 8 bases and J 7 bases; bases outside gene matches: 3. CDR1 MNHEY and CDR2 SVGAGI come from the germline V gene. The CDR3 has 13 residues. CDR3 in DNA: TGTGCCAGCGGGACAGGGGGCCGGAATGAGCAGTTCTTC. It codes for CASGTGGRNEQFF.

This clonotype was seen only a few times. This chain links TRBV6-1 with TRBJ2-3; TRBD2 aligns across 7 bases. V trimming: 5 bases; J trimming: 5 bases; junction bases outside the gene matches: 10. The CDR3 extends over 15 amino acids. CDR1 and CDR2 (germline): MNHNS, SASEGT. This CDR3 is CASSPAGGGLDTQYF. The DNA of the CDR3 is TGTGCCAGCAGTCCCGCTGGCGGGGGATTAGATACGCAGTATTTT.

The CDR3 DNA follows: TGTGCCAGCAGCTTAGGGGGAGGGGCCACCTTACAGCCCCAGCATTTT. This sequence encodes CASSLGGGATLQPQHF. The chain is built from TRBV7-2 and TRBJ1-5, with D maybe TRBD1 (5 bases). Germline V gives CDR1 SGHTA, CDR2 FQGNSA. V was clipped by 1 base and J by 7 bases, with 17 bases between them. The CDR3 is 16 amino acids.

This rearrangement joins TRBV6-1 to TRBJ2-1, with 14 bases matching TRBD2. From germline, CDR1 is MNHNS and CDR2 SASEGT. The length of the CDR3 is 17 residues. Trimming at V came to 7 bases and at J to 4 bases, leaving 9 bases not matched to a gene. The CDR3 here is CASTGTSGRSQYNEQFF. The CDR3 bases are TGTGCCAGCACAGGGACTAGCGGGAGAAGCCAGTACAATGAGCAGTTCTTC.

The chain has TRBV27 and TRBJ2-5, with 7 bases lining up with TRBD1. V was pared by 5 bases and J by 5 bases, with 14 bases of the junction left unmatched. The length of the CDR3 is 16 residues. Per the germline V gene, CDR1 is MNHEY and CDR2 is SMNVEV (reference sequence). This chain's CDR3 is CASSPLSTGLEETQYF. The CDR3 coding sequence is TGTGCCAGCAGTCCCCTATCGACAGGGTTGGAGGAGACCCAGTACTTC.

The chain joins TRBV4-1 to TRBJ2-5; 8 nucleotides line up with TRBD2. Germline loops: CDR1 MGHRA, CDR2 YSYEKL. The CDR3 sequence is 16 residues long. Unmatched junction bases numbered 4, after V lost 0 bases and J lost 1 base. As DNA, the CDR3 is TGCGCCAGCAGCCAAGAGGAAGGGACTAGCCAAGAGACCCAGTACTTC. It is translated as CASSQEEGTSQETQYF.

The chain is built from TRBV10-2 and TRBJ2-2; D remains ambiguous. V was trimmed by 0 bases and J by 4 bases, leaving 9 bases between them. Germline CDR1 and CDR2: WSHSY and SAAADI. CDR3 length: 15 amino acids. CDR3 protein: CASSESGQTTGELFF. In DNA, the CDR3 is TGCGCCAGCAGTGAGTCCGGCCAGACCACCGGGGAGCTGTTTTTT.

The rearrangement links TRBV14 to TRBJ1-1; unclear D gene. This CDR3 spans 17 amino acids. Germline loops: CDR1 SGHDN, CDR2 FVKESK. V lost 0 bases, J lost 3 bases, and 17 bases lay in between. The CDR3 DNA reads TGTGCCAGCAGCCAAGACCGACCGACTCCTCACCACACTGAAGCTTTCTTT. Its translation is CASSQDRPTPHHTEAFF.

The V gene is TRBV28, the J gene TRBJ2-5; 7 nucleotides match TRBD1. The CDR3 length is 15 residues. Unmatched junction bases numbered 5, after V lost 3 bases and J lost 1 base. Germline V gene sequence: CDR1 MDHEN, CDR2 SYDVKM. DNA of the CDR3: TGTGCCAGCAGTTTCGTCGGGACAGCCCAAGAGACCCAGTACTTC. It codes for CASSFVGTAQETQYF.

The chain carries TRBV7-2 and TRBJ2-3; the D is unclear. The V gene lost 1 base and the J gene lost 0 bases, with 11 bases spanning the gap. The CDR3 is 16 amino acids. The germline gives CDR1 SGHTA, CDR2 FQGNSA. CDR3 DNA sequence: TGTGCCAGCAGCTTAGGGGCTATACCTAGCACAGATACGCAGTATTTT. Translation: CASSLGAIPSTDTQYF.

The chain joins TRBV7-9 to TRBJ1-6, with D possibly matching TRBD1 (5 bases). The V end was cut by 5 bases, the J end by 7 bases, with 15 bases between. From germline, CDR1 is SEHNR and CDR2 FQNEAQ (reference sequence). This CDR3 has 15 residues. The CDR3 here is CASSLLGDGNSPLHF. In nucleotides, the CDR3 is TGTGCCAGCAGCCTCTTGGGGGACGGCAATTCACCCCTCCACTTT.

This clonotype has only a few counts. This chain links TRBV20-1 with TRBJ2-4; 8 nucleotides match TRBD1. Germline values: CDR1 DFQATT, CDR2 SNEGSKA (reference sequence). This CDR3 region has 16 residues. V trimming: 3 bases; J trimming: 4 bases; junction bases outside the gene matches: 11. The CDR3 region is CSARNVRGPGKNIQYF. CDR3 DNA: TGCAGTGCTAGGAATGTCAGGGGGCCTGGAAAAAACATTCAGTACTTC.

This clonotype was counted only a few times. The chain has TRBV4-1 and TRBJ2-1; TRBD2 aligns across 13 bases. The CDR3 length is 15 residues. Germline-derived CDR1 and CDR2 are MGHRA and YSYEKL. With V trimmed by 4 bases and J by 8 bases, 5 bases remained unmatched. The CDR3 region has the DNA TGCGCCAGCAGCCCTGGACTAGCGGGAGTTGATGAGCAGTTCTTC. It codes for CASSPGLAGVDEQFF.

This chain connects TRBV4-3 to TRBJ2-3; TRBD2 aligns across 7 bases. Germline values: CDR1 LGHNA, CDR2 YSLEER. There are 14 residues in the CDR3. The junction had 5 bases not matched to a gene; V was cut back by 3 bases and J by 5 bases. In DNA form, the CDR3 reads TGCGCCAGCAGCCACCCCGGGGAGGGAGATACGCAGTATTTT. This translates into CASSHPGEGDTQYF.

The gene calls are TRBV10-3 and TRBJ2-5, with D possibly being TRBD1 (5 bases). The CDR3 consists of 19 residues. V was shortened by 2 bases and J by 3 bases, with 25 bases between the two germline ends. Germline loops: CDR1 ENHRY, CDR2 SYGVKD. Here the CDR3 DNA reads TGTGCCATCAGTGAGCGGTATGTTAGAAGTAGGGGTGATGAAGAGACCCAGTACTTC. Its translation is CAISERYVRSRGDEETQYF.

This sequence joins TRBV20-1 and TRBJ2-4, with 11 bases that match TRBD2. The DNA end is a closer match to TRBJ2-7, so the J assignment may be wrong. There are 15 residues in the CDR3. The V gene's germline CDR1 is DFQATT and CDR2 SNEGSKA (reference sequence). CDR3 residues: CSAQTSGSKPYEQYF. The CDR3 coding sequence is TGCAGTGCTCAAACTAGCGGGAGTAAGCCCTACGAGCAGTACTTC.

The chain uses TRBV13 and TRBJ2-1; 9 bases are a match to TRBD2. Germline V lookup: CDR1 PRHDT, CDR2 FYEKMQ (reference sequence). V shed 3 bases, J shed 2 bases, and the junction held 8 bases outside the gene matches. The CDR3 loop spans 17 amino acids. The CDR3 sequence is CASSFTGTSNPYNEQFF. In DNA, the CDR3 is TGTGCCAGCAGCTTTACCGGGACTAGCAACCCCTACAATGAGCAGTTCTTC.

V usage is TRBV2 and J usage is TRBJ2-1; 9 bases agree with TRBD2. The length of the CDR3 is 14 residues. CDR1 and CDR2 from the germline V gene are SNHLY and FYNNEI. Losses at the gene ends were 10 bases for V and 6 bases for J; bases not matched to a gene: 10. CDR3 residues: CANRNPGLANEQFF. The CDR3 DNA sequence: TGTGCCAACCGAAATCCGGGACTAGCCAATGAGCAGTTCTTC.

This chain joins TRBV28 and TRBJ2-5, with D possibly being TRBD2 (5 bases). The V end was cut by 3 bases, the J end by 2 bases, with 13 bases between. The CDR3 extends over 15 amino acids. Germline CDR1 is MDHEN and CDR2 is SYDVKM. The CDR3 loop is CASSFASRLQETQYF. For the CDR3, the DNA is TGTGCCAGCAGTTTTGCTAGCCGACTACAAGAGACCCAGTACTTC.

V usage is TRBV4-2 and J usage is TRBJ2-7; 10 nucleotides agree with TRBD1. V shed 4 bases, J shed 4 bases, and the junction held 7 bases outside the gene matches. The CDR3 length is 15 residues. Germline CDR1 and CDR2: LGHNA and YNFKEQ. CDR3 nucleotide sequence: TGTGCCAGCAGCCCCATTGGGGACAGGGGTTACGAGCAGTACTTC. It translates to CASSPIGDRGYEQYF.

The chain couples TRBV6-2 or TRBV6-3 to TRBJ2-2; either TRBD1 or TRBD2 may supply D (5 bases each). The CDR3 contains 14 residues. Germline-derived CDR1 and CDR2 are MNHEY and SVGEGT. V was trimmed by 7 bases and J by 3 bases, leaving 12 bases between them. For the CDR3, the DNA is TGTGCCAGCATCCTCGGGACCGACACCGGGGAGCTGTTTTTT. Translated, it gives CASILGTDTGELFF.

V and J are TRBV2 and TRBJ1-2; D is undetermined. Looked up from germline, CDR1 is SNHLY and CDR2 is FYNNEI. The CDR3 contains 12 residues. The V gene lost 8 bases and the J gene lost 2 bases, with 9 bases spanning the gap. Written as DNA, the CDR3 is TGTGCCAGCCTTCCCGTAAACTATGGCTACACCTTC. Translated: CASLPVNYGYTF. The variable domain in full, completed from reference TRBV2 and TRBJ1-2, reads EPEVTQTPSHQVTQMGQEVILRCVPISNHLYFYWYRQILGQKVEFLVSFYNNEISEKSEIFDDQFSVERPDGSNFTLKIRSTKLEDSAMYFCASLPVNYGYTFGSGTRLTVV.

Only a few counts were recorded for this clonotype. This chain connects TRBV10-3 to TRBJ2-1; the D gene is possibly TRBD2 (6 bases). Germline assignment: CDR1 ENHRY and CDR2 SYGVKD. The CDR3 sequence is 13 residues long. Trimming stripped 8 bases from V and 3 bases from J, with 11 bases between. The CDR3 DNA reads as TGTGCCATCCACGGGGGAGACTACAATGAGCAGTTCTTC. Protein sequence: CAIHGGDYNEQFF.